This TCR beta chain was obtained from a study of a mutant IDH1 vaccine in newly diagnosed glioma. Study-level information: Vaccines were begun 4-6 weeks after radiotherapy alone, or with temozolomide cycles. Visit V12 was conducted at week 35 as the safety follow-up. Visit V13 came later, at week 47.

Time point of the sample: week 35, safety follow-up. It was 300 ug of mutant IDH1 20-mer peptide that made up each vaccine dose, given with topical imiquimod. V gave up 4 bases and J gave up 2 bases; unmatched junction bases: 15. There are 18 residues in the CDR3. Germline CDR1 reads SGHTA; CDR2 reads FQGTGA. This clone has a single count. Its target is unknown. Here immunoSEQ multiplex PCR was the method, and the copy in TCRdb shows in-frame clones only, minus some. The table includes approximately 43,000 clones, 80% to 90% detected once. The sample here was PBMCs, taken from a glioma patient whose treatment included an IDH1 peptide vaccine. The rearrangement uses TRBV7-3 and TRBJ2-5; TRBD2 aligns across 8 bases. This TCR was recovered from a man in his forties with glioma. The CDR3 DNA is TGTGCCAGCAGCTCTCCATCCCGGGGTAGCGGGGCGCAAGAGACCCAGTACTTC. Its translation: CASSSPSRGSGAQETQYF.